The sample holds a few counts of the clone carrying this T cell receptor (beta chain). The antigen is not known. Synthesis of TCR cDNA relied on 5'RACE template switching, which attached a universal primer site and UMIs. TCRdb fed the 5' RACE reads into MiXCR, producing one record per CDR3 protein. This sample yields some 300,000 distinct CDR3 sequences, of which approximately 10% are seen a single time; about 3% belongs to the top ten. These data are taken from a study of T cells after yellow fever vaccination. Germline-derived CDR1 and CDR2 are SGHRS and YFSETQ. CDR3 size: 14 residues. The V end lost 2 bases, the J end lost 2 bases, and 10 bases lay between the germline ends. Regarding the study as a whole: Clones from primary vaccination mostly reappeared after the booster (about 97% CD4, approximately 86% CD8). One caveat is that FACS-sorted repertoires could contain abundant clonotypes contaminating from the bulk population. Researchers report a weaker secondary response that nonetheless peaked faster, day 5 versus 15.

The receptor comes from a man between 18 and 35 years old who received the YFV17D yellow fever vaccine. The V gene is TRBV5-1, the J gene TRBJ1-2; D call uncertain. The specimen comprised CD4+ T cells sorted from PBMCs, sampled 5 days after the yellow fever booster vaccination. The CDR3 bases are TGCGCCAGCAGCTTCCTCGCAGGAAACTATGGCTACACCTTC. Translating it yields CASSFLAGNYGYTF. Complete variable domain (other parts from reference TRBV5-1 and TRBJ1-2): KAGVTQTPRYLIKTRGQQVTLSCSPISGHRSVSWYQQTPGQGLQFLFEYFSETQRNKGNFPGRFSGRQFSNSRSEMNVSTLELGDSALYLCASSFLAGNYGYTFGSGTRLTVV.